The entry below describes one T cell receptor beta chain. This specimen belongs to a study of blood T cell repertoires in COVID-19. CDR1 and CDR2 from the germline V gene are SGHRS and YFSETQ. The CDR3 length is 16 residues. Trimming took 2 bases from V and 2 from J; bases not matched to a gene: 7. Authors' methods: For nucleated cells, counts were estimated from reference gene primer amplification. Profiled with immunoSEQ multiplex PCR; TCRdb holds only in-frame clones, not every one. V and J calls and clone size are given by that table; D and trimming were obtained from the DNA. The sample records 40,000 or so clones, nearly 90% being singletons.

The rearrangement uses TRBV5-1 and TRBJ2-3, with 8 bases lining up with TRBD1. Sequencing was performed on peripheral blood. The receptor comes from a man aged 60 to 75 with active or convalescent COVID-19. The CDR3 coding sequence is TGCGCCAGCAGCTTCAGGGGGCAGCGGTACACAGATACGCAGTATTTT. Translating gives CASSFRGQRYTDTQYF.